This TCR beta chain is drawn from a study of blood T cells in healthy people across ages. Study context: Capturing about one barcoded beta molecule per two T cells was achieved by template switching. General observations from the study: Relative to aged donors, long-lived donors carried more naive CD4+ cells and displayed higher diversity.

CDR1 is DFQATT, CDR2 SNEGSKA, per germline (reference sequence). The CDR3 spans 13 residues. On this clonotype: No antigen is known for it.

The authors drew about 10 milliliters of peripheral blood from each donor. Primers used in a second PCR of about 6 to 12 cycles were a sample-barcoded 5' primer and a J-beta primer mix. One entry per CDR3 protein results from TCRdb running MiXCR on the 5' RACE reads. The sample shows just over 800,000 distinct CDR3 sequences, 60% to 80% of them seen only once. This TCR derives from a young man in good health. Sequencing input: blood. The rearrangement links TRBV20-1 to TRBJ2-5, with TRBD1 matching over 8 bases. The J call is doubtful: the DNA matches TRBJ2-7 better. In nucleotides, the CDR3 is TGCAGTGTAGAGGACAGGGAGACCTACGAGCAGTACTTC. Protein product: CSVEDRETYEQYF.